What follows are 28 T cell receptor beta chains derived from one specimen sequenced in a study of T-cell memory formation after mild COVID-19. TCRdb reprocessed the 5' RACE reads with MiXCR, giving one entry per CDR3 protein. The table includes fewer than 600,000 distinct CDR3 sequences, about 20% detected once. The sample comprised PBMCs or a T cell subset sorted from them (not recorded which). Source of these receptors: an adult woman who had mild COVID-19 (a few samples of this study predate the infection). Cell type and time point are not known.

This chain connects TRBV20-1 to TRBJ2-7; 9 nucleotides agree with TRBD1. Germline V gene data show CDR1 as DFQATT and CDR2 as SNEGSKA (reference sequence). The ends lost 2 bases at V and 1 base at J; junction bases unmatched: 6. The CDR3 extends over 15 amino acids. The CDR3 bases are TGCAGTGCTAGAAGCCGGGACAGGGATTCCTACGAGCAGTACTTC. Its protein product is CSARSRDRDSYEQYF.

At least ten counts were recorded for this clonotype. The chain joins TRBV12-3 or TRBV12-4 to TRBJ1-3; TRBD1 is a possible D gene (5 bases). The CDR3 extends over 12 amino acids. V dropped 7 bases and J dropped 4 bases, with 8 bases sitting between them. The CDR3 coding sequence is TGTGCCAGCACAGGGCCGGGAAACACCATATATTTT. This sequence encodes CASTGPGNTIYF.

V and J are TRBV3-1 and TRBJ2-1, with D unresolved. Germline CDR1 LGHDT, CDR2 YNNKEL (reference sequence). Trimming pared 0 bases from V and 0 bases from J, leaving 9 bases between. This CDR3 contains 16 residues. The CDR3 DNA follows: TGTGCCAGCAGCCAAGAATCCCCGGGCTCCTACAATGAGCAGTTCTTC. It translates to CASSQESPGSYNEQFF.

This clonotype appeared a few times. The genes are TRBV5-4 and TRBJ2-3, with 7 bases matching TRBD2. V gave up 4 bases and J gave up 1 base; unmatched junction bases: 6. The CDR3 spans 15 residues. The germline CDR1 and CDR2 sequences are SGHNT and YYREEE (reference sequence). DNA for the CDR3: TGTGCCAGCAGCCCGCGGGGGTTCGGCACAGATACGCAGTATTTT. Its translation: CASSPRGFGTDTQYF. The complete variable domain, with remaining parts taken from reference TRBV5-4 and TRBJ2-3, reads ETGVTQSPTHLIKTRGQQVTLRCSSQSGHNTVSWYQQALGQGPQFIFQYYREEENGRGNFPPRFSGLQFPNYSSELNVNALELDDSALYLCASSPRGFGTDTQYFGPGTRLTVL.

The chain uses TRBV13 and TRBJ2-7; 11 bases are a match to TRBD1. In germline, CDR1 is PRHDT, CDR2 FYEKMQ (reference sequence). After removal of 4 bases from V and 3 bases from J, the junction contained 5 bases not matched to a gene. The CDR3 contains 15 residues. Here the CDR3 reads CASSSRTGGGYEQYF. CDR3 sequence (DNA): TGTGCCAGCAGCTCCCGGACAGGGGGCGGCTACGAGCAGTACTTC.

This clonotype showed up just once. This chain uses TRBV2 with TRBJ2-3, with 10 bases fitting TRBD2. Losses at the gene ends were 6 bases for V and 7 bases for J; bases not matched to a gene: 4. The CDR3 runs 13 residues. Germline lookup yields CDR1 SNHLY and CDR2 FYNNEI. CDR3 sequence reads: CASRERGGHTQYF. The CDR3 DNA sequence: TGTGCCAGCAGGGAGCGGGGGGGCCATACGCAGTATTTT.

J is TRBJ2-7 and V is TRBV7-2; D perhaps matches TRBD2 (7 bases). Germline V gene lookup returns CDR1 SGHTA and CDR2 FQGNSA. Trimming left V 4 bases short and J 3 bases short, with 19 bases between. This CDR3 spans 16 amino acids. The CDR3 loop reads CASSSPGGGGIYEQYF. The CDR3, as DNA: TGTGCCAGCAGCTCCCCCGGCGGGGGCGGCATCTACGAGCAGTACTTC. The full variable domain, completed using reference TRBV7-2 and TRBJ2-7, is GAGVSQSPSNKVTEKGKDVELRCDPISGHTALYWYRQSLGQGLEFLIYFQGNSAPDKSGLPSDRFSAERTGGSVSTLTIQRTQQEDSAVYLCASSSPGGGGIYEQYFGPGTRLTVT.

The chain has TRBV21-1 and TRBJ1-1; the table's D call, TRBD1, has no DNA check behind it. TRBV21-1 is termed a pseudogene. The CDR3 has 18 amino acids. The CDR3 DNA reads TGTGCCAGCAGCAAAGCGGGCCTACAGGGTCGGGTGAACACTGAAGCTTTCTTT. Amino acids: CASSKAGLQGRVNTEAFF.

This chain joins TRBV19 and TRBJ2-1, with 11 bases lining up with TRBD2. The germline V gene encodes CDR1 LNHDA and CDR2 SQIVND (reference sequence). CDR3 length: 16 residues. Trimming at V came to 3 bases and at J to 4 bases, leaving 5 bases not matched to a gene. The CDR3 reads CASSIGTSGTYNEQFF. The DNA of the CDR3 is TGTGCCAGTAGTATTGGGACTAGCGGAACTTACAATGAGCAGTTCTTC.

This clonotype was seen only a few times. V gene TRBV4-3 combines with J gene TRBJ1-2; TRBD1 matches at 12 bases. With V trimmed by 0 bases and J by 4 bases, 6 bases remained unmatched. The CDR3 runs to 17 residues. The germline CDR1 and CDR2 sequences are LGHNA and YSLEER. CDR3 coding DNA: TGCGCCAGCAGCCAAGACCAAGGGACAGGGGGCATCTATGGCTACACCTTC. The encoded protein is CASSQDQGTGGIYGYTF.

This chain connects TRBV29-1 to TRBJ2-3; 9 bases match TRBD2. Losses at the gene ends were 3 bases for V and 4 bases for J; bases not matched to a gene: 20. Germline lookup yields CDR1 SQVTM and CDR2 ANQGSEA. The CDR3 sequence is 19 residues long. CDR3 residues: CSVDERKLRAGGVADTQYF. The CDR3 DNA sequence: TGCAGCGTTGATGAAAGGAAACTACGAGCGGGAGGCGTTGCAGATACGCAGTATTTT.

There are a few counts of this clonotype. The chain employs TRBV30 and TRBJ2-3, with 7 bases aligning to TRBD2. Germline assignment: CDR1 GTSNPN and CDR2 SVGIG (reference sequence). The CDR3 runs to 17 residues. V shed 2 bases and J 0 bases; nucleotides not matched to a gene: 11. This CDR3 reads CAWSRASGPVSTDTQYF. In DNA, the CDR3 is TGTGCCTGGAGTAGGGCTAGCGGACCCGTCAGCACAGATACGCAGTATTTT.

About this clonotype itself: A read error may produce the germline difference seen at one junction end. This chain joins TRBV5-1 and TRBJ1-1; 10 nucleotides align to TRBD1. From germline, CDR1 is SGHRS and CDR2 YFSETQ. This CDR3 region has 15 residues. The CDR3 nucleotides read TGCGCCAGCAGGTTGGGACAGGGGCACGACACTGAAGCTTTCTTT. Amino acid sequence: CASRLGQGHDTEAFF.

This clonotype was counted only a few times. CDR3: CATSDFKDRGRGYTF. The CDR3 DNA is TGTGCCACCAGTGACTTCAAGGACAGGGGTCGCGGCTACACCTTC. The chain carries TRBV24-1 and TRBJ1-2; TRBD1 matches at 9 bases. With 4 bases clipped from V and 8 bases from J, the junction kept 10 bases outside the gene matches. The germline gives CDR1 KGHDR, CDR2 SFDVKD. CDR3 size: 15 residues.

This sequence joins TRBV15 and TRBJ2-7, with 7 nucleotides matching TRBD1. The germline V gene encodes CDR1 LNHNV and CDR2 YYDKDF (reference sequence). With 0 bases clipped from V and 3 bases from J, the junction kept 5 bases outside the gene matches. This CDR3 region has 15 residues. The CDR3 here is CATSRDGAGGYEQYF. The CDR3 DNA sequence: TGTGCCACCAGCAGAGATGGGGCAGGGGGCTACGAGCAGTACTTC.

In this sample, this clonotype turned up a few times. CDR3 amino acids: CSVEGLTSGTYSSYNEQFF. CDR3 bases: TGCAGCGTTGAAGGTCTGACTAGCGGGACCTACAGCTCCTACAATGAGCAGTTCTTC. The chain couples TRBV29-1 to TRBJ2-1; TRBD2 aligns across 11 bases. The V gene's germline CDR1 is SQVTM and CDR2 ANQGSEA. V trimming: 1 base; J trimming: 0 bases; junction bases outside the gene matches: 11. The CDR3 spans 19 residues.

A few counts support this clonotype. The rearrangement joins TRBV5-1 to TRBJ2-1; the D call may be TRBD1 or TRBD2 (6 bases each). The germline V gene encodes CDR1 SGHRS and CDR2 YFSETQ. V was pared by 2 bases and J by 6 bases, with 15 bases between. The CDR3 covers 15 residues. The DNA of the CDR3 is TGCGCCAGCAGCTTCGGGGGCAGCGGACTCAATGAGCAGTTCTTC. Protein: CASSFGGSGLNEQFF.

The genes are TRBV27 and TRBJ1-1, with a weak D call TRBD1 (6 bases). V shed 2 bases and J shed 10 bases, with 14 bases lying between them. The CDR3 is made up of 13 amino acids. Germline CDR1 MNHEY, CDR2 SMNVEV (reference sequence). CDR3 loop: CASSLGGGLRAFF. The CDR3 nucleotides are TGTGCCAGCAGTTTAGGCGGGGGCTTGCGAGCTTTCTTT.

This clonotype was seen many times. The chain couples TRBV7-9 to TRBJ2-7; TRBD1 matches at 9 bases. The CDR3 runs to 17 residues. The trim removed 4 bases at V and 2 bases at J, leaving 12 bases unmatched. Per the germline V gene, CDR1 is SEHNR and CDR2 is FQNEAQ (reference sequence). CDR3 protein: CASSSKGTGLGTYEQYF. The CDR3 bases are TGTGCCAGCAGCTCAAAAGGGACAGGGTTAGGGACCTACGAGCAGTACTTC.

This chain uses TRBV11-2 with TRBJ2-5; TRBD2 agrees at 12 bases. The CDR3 totals 18 residues. Germline-derived CDR1 and CDR2 are SGHAT and FQNNGV. V shed 1 base, J shed 4 bases, and the junction held 10 bases outside the gene matches. CDR3 residues: CASSLVSASGRAPETQYF. Written as DNA, the CDR3 is TGTGCCAGCAGCTTAGTCTCTGCTAGCGGGAGGGCCCCAGAGACCCAGTACTTC.

The rearrangement uses TRBV5-1 and TRBJ2-6, with D possibly being TRBD2 (6 bases). The V and J ends lost 2 bases and 0 bases respectively, with 6 bases between them. This CDR3 has 15 residues. Per the germline V gene, CDR1 is SGHRS and CDR2 is YFSETQ. The CDR3 region is CASSLLASGANVLTF. DNA of the CDR3: TGCGCCAGCAGCTTACTAGCCTCTGGGGCCAACGTCCTGACTTTC.

The rearrangement uses TRBV7-6 and TRBJ1-2; D is undetermined. Germline assignment: CDR1 SGHVS and CDR2 FNYEAQ. V lost 8 bases and J lost 2, with 9 bases in between. The CDR3 covers 12 residues. The CDR3 loop reads CASGEINYGYTF. CDR3 sequence (DNA): TGTGCCAGCGGGGAGATAAACTATGGCTACACCTTC.

In its sample, this clonotype was seen a few times. The rearrangement uses TRBV24-1 and TRBJ2-6, with TRBD1 matching 8 bases. Trimming at V came to 5 bases and at J to 0 bases, leaving 8 bases not matched to a gene. Germline V gene lookup returns CDR1 KGHDR and CDR2 SFDVKD. This CDR3 comprises 18 residues. In DNA, the CDR3 is TGTGCCACCAGTGCAACAGGACAGGGACACTCTGGGGCCAACGTCCTGACTTTC. Translated, it gives CATSATGQGHSGANVLTF.

The chain joins TRBV4-1 to TRBJ1-1; D gene unclear. V lost 4 bases to trimming and J lost 5 bases, with 17 bases between them. The CDR3 runs 15 residues. Germline-derived CDR1 and CDR2 are MGHRA and YSYEKL. The CDR3 sequence is CASSRERTPGTEAFF. DNA for the CDR3: TGCGCCAGCAGCCGAGAAAGGACCCCGGGGACTGAAGCTTTCTTT.

The chain employs TRBV7-9 and TRBJ2-1; 10 nucleotides match TRBD2. Germline CDR1 SEHNR, CDR2 FQNEAQ (reference sequence). The CDR3 contains 16 residues. V gave up 3 bases and J gave up 4 bases; unmatched junction bases: 6. The CDR3 loop is CASSFPGTSAYNEQFF. The DNA for the CDR3 is TGTGCCAGCAGCTTCCCCGGGACTAGCGCTTACAATGAGCAGTTCTTC.

This clonotype was recorded a few times. CDR3 amino acids: CASSGTGDTEAFF. DNA of the CDR3: TGTGCCAGCAGTGGGACAGGGGACACTGAAGCTTTCTTT. This chain uses TRBV6-2 or TRBV6-3 with TRBJ1-1; 10 nucleotides line up with TRBD1. Germline values: CDR1 MNHEY, CDR2 SVGEGT. Losses at the gene ends were 5 bases for V and 3 bases for J; bases not matched to a gene: 0. CDR3 length: 13 residues.

The chain has TRBV5-1 and TRBJ1-1; no reliable D call. V gave up 0 bases and J gave up 1 base, with 16 bases separating them. Germline-derived CDR1 and CDR2 are SGHRS and YFSETQ. CDR3 length: 17 residues. For the CDR3, the DNA is TGCGCCAGCAGCTTGGATGGGTTTTCCGTCGAGAACACTGAAGCTTTCTTT. This encodes CASSLDGFSVENTEAFF.

This chain links TRBV24-1 with TRBJ2-7; TRBD1 aligns across 7 bases. Trimming cost V 6 bases and J 6 bases; bases outside gene matches: 7. Germline lookup yields CDR1 KGHDR and CDR2 SFDVKD. The CDR3 spans 13 residues. The CDR3 region has the DNA TGTGCCACCAGTCCAGACCGGACAGGCGAGCAGTACTTC. Translation: CATSPDRTGEQYF.